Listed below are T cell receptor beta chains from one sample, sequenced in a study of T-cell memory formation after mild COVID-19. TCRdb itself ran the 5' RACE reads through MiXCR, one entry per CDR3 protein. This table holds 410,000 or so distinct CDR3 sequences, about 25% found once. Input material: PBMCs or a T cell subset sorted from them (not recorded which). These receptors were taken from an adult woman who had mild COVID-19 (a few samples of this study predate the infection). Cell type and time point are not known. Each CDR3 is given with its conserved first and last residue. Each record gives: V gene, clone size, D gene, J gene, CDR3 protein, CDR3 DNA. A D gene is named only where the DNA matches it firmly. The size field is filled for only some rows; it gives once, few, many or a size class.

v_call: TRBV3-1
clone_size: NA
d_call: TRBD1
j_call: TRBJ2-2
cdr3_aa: CASQGGRGELFF
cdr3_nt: TGTGCCAGCCAAGGGGGCAGAGGGGAGCTGTTTTTT

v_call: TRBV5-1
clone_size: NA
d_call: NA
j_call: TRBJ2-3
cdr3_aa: CASSDIGGMGGSGTDTQYF
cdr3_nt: TGCGCCAGCAGCGACATTGGAGGGATGGGGGGATCGGGCACAGATACGCAGTATTTT

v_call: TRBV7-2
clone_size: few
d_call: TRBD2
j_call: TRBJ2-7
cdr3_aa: CASSRGTSGKNEQYF
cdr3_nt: TGTGCCAGCAGCCGAGGTACTAGCGGGAAAAACGAGCAGTACTTC

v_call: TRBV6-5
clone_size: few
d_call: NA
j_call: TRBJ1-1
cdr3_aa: CASSYLAIGISGHIEAFF
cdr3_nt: TGTGCCAGCAGTTACTTAGCCATCGGGATCTCCGGCCACATTGAAGCTTTCTTT

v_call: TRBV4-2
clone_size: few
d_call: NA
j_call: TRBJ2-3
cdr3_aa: CASSQDWGLARGSTDTQYF
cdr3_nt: TGTGCCAGCAGCCAAGATTGGGGGTTGGCGCGGGGAAGCACAGATACGCAGTATTTT

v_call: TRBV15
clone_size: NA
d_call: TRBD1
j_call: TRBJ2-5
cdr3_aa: CATSGLDRVWGQETQYF
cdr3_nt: TGTGCCACCAGCGGATTGGACAGGGTTTGGGGACAAGAGACCCAGTACTTC

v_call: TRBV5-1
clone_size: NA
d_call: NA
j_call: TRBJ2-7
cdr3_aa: CASSSQLYEQYF
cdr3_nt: TGCGCCAGCAGCTCACAGCTCTACGAGCAGTACTTC

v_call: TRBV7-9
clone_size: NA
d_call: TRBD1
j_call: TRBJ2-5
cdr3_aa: CASSHPGTGQRETQYF
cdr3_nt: TGTGCCAGCAGCCACCCCGGGACAGGGCAGCGAGAGACCCAGTACTTC

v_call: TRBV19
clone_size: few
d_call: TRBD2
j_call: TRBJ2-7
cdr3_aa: CASSPGTTRDEQYF
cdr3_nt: TGTGCCAGTAGTCCCGGGACTACGAGGGACGAGCAGTACTTC

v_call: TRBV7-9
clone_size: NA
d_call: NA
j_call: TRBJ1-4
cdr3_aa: CASSTRSDINEKLFF
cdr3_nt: TGTGCCAGCAGCACCCGGTCCGATATTAATGAAAAACTGTTTTTT

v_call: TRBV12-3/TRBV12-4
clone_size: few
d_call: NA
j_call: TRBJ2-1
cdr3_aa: CASSLISIGEFF
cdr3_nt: TGTGCCAGCAGTTTGATCTCTATCGGGGAGTTCTTC

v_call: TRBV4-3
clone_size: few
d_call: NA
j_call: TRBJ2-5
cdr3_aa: CASSQEGGLAPGTQYF
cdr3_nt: TGCGCCAGCAGCCAAGAGGGGGGGCTAGCGCCAGGGACCCAGTACTTC

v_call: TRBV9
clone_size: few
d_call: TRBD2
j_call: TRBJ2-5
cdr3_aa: CASSVGGRGETQYF
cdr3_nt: TGTGCCAGCAGCGTGGGCGGGAGAGGCGAGACCCAGTACTTC

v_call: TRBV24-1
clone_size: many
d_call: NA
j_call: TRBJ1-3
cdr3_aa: CATSDAEETGNTIYF
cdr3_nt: TGTGCCACCAGTGACGCAGAGGAGACTGGAAACACCATATATTTT

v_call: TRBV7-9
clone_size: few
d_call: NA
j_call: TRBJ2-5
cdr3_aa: CASRSPRALETQYF
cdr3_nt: TGTGCCAGCAGATCCCCTAGGGCTCTTGAGACCCAGTACTTC

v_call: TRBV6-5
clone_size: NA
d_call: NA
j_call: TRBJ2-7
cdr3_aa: CASSSLSNEQYF
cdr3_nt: TGTGCCAGCAGCTCCCTATCCAACGAGCAGTACTTC

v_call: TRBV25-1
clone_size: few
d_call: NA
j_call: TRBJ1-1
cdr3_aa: CASSGAGAFF
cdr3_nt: TGTGCCAGCTCGGGGGCAGGGGCTTTCTTT

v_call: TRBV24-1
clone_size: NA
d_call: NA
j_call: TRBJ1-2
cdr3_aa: CATRSGEANYGYTF
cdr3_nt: TGTGCCACCAGAAGTGGGGAGGCTAACTATGGCTACACCTTC

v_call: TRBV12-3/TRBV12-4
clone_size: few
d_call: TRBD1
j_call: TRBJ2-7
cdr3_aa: CASSRTGGEQYF
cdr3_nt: TGTGCCAGCAGTCGGACAGGGGGCGAGCAGTACTTC

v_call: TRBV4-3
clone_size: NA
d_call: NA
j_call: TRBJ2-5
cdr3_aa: CASSQELTTRDWEYF
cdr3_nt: TGCGCCAGCAGCCAAGAACTAACTACAAGAGACTGGGAGTACTTC

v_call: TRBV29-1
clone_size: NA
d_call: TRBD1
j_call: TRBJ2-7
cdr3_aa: CSGRQGLGHEQYF
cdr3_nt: TGCAGCGGAAGACAGGGTTTGGGACACGAGCAGTACTTC

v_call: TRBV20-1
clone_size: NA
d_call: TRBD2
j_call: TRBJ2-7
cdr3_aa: CSARDGLAGVYEQYF
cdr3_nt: TGCAGTGCTAGAGATGGGCTAGCGGGAGTCTACGAGCAGTACTTC

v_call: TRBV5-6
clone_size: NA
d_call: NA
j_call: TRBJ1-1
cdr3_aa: CASSLFTSPVRDTEAFF
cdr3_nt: TGTGCCAGCAGCTTGTTTACGAGCCCAGTAAGGGACACTGAAGCTTTCTTT

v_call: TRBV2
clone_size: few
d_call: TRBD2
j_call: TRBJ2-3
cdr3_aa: CASSPRGTSGYTDTQYF
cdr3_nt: TGTGCCAGCAGTCCACGAGGGACTAGCGGATACACAGATACGCAGTATTTT

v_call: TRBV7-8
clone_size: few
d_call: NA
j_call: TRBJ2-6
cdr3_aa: CASSLATPRSGANVLTF
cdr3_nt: TGTGCCAGCAGCTTGGCGACCCCACGCTCTGGGGCCAACGTCCTGACTTTC

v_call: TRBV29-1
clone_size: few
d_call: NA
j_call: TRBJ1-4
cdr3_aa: CSVEIKAGPNEKLFF
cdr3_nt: TGCAGCGTTGAAATTAAAGCGGGGCCTAATGAAAAACTGTTTTTT

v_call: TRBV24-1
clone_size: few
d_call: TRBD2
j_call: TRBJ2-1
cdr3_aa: CATRSGGEGRYNEQFF
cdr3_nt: TGTGCCACCAGGAGCGGCGGGGAGGGAAGATACAATGAGCAGTTCTTC

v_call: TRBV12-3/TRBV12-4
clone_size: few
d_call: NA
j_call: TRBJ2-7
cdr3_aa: CASSFPGHTYEQYF
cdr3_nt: TGTGCCAGCAGTTTTCCGGGACACACCTACGAGCAGTACTTC

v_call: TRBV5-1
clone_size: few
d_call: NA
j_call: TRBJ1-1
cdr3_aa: CASSLGSGARDTEAFF
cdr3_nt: TGCGCCAGCAGCTTGGGGTCAGGGGCGCGGGACACTGAAGCTTTCTTT

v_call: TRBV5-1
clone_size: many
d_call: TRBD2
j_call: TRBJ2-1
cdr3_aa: CASSLGLAGDEQFF
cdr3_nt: TGCGCCAGCAGCTTGGGGCTAGCGGGAGATGAGCAGTTCTTC

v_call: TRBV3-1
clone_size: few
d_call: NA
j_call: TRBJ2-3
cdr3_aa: CASSQVTSLAGPSSTDTQYF
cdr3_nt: TGTGCCAGCAGCCAAGTAACCAGTCTGGCGGGGCCCTCTAGCACAGATACGCAGTATTTT

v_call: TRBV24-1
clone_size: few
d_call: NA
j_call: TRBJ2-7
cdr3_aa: CATSDGTGQFYEQYF
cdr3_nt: TGTGCCACCAGTGATGGTACAGGGCAGTTCTACGAGCAGTACTTC

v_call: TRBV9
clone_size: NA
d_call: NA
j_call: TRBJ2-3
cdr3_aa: CASSPPRQADTQYF
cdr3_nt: TGTGCCAGCAGCCCTCCCCGACAAGCAGATACGCAGTATTTT

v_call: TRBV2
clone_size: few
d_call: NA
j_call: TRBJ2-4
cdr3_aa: CASRPGGEGGPIQYF
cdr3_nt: TGTGCCAGCAGGCCCGGGGGAGAGGGTGGGCCCATTCAGTACTTC

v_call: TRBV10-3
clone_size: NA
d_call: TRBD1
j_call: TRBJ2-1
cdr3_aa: CAIRGDRAYNEQFF
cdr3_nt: TGTGCCATCAGGGGCGACAGGGCTTACAATGAGCAGTTCTTC

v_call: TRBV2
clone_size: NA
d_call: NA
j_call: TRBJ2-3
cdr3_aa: CASSETRGRGTDTQYF
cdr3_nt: TGTGCCAGCAGTGAGACCCGGGGGCGGGGCACAGATACGCAGTATTTT

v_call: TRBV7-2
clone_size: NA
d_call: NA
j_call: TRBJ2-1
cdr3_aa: CASSLGKWNEQFF
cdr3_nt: TGTGCCAGCAGCTTAGGAAAGTGGAATGAGCAGTTCTTC

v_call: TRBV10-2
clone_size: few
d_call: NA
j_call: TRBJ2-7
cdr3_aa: CASSQGTDNYEQYF
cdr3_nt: TGCGCCAGCAGTCAAGGGACGGACAACTACGAGCAGTACTTC

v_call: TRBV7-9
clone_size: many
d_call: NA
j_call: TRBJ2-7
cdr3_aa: CASSPGLVYEQYF
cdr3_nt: TGTGCCAGCAGCCCCGGACTGGTCTACGAGCAGTACTTC

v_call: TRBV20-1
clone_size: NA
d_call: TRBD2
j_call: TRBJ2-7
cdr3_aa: CSALLAGGLSHGEQYF
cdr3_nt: TGCAGTGCCCTACTAGCGGGAGGGCTCAGTCACGGCGAGCAGTACTTC